Shown below are 2 T cell receptor beta chains from a single sample sequenced in a study of T cells in Graves' hyperthyroidism and ophthalmopathy. From RNA transcripts, TCR beta CDR3 regions were amplified. The TCR CDR3 was amplified in a first-round RT-PCR using the HTBI primer set. A single record per CDR3 protein comes from TCRdb applying MiXCR to the multiplex PCR reads. The data hold around 250,000 distinct CDR3 sequences, with roughly 15% observed a single time. The sequenced material came from blood. These receptors were obtained from a woman aged 40 to 50 with Graves' hyperthyroidism that later progressed to Graves' ophthalmopathy.

This clonotype was counted many times. This chain joins TRBV5-5 and TRBJ1-5, with D possibly being TRBD1 (5 bases). Germline values: CDR1 SGHKS, CDR2 YYEKEE (reference sequence). The CDR3 sequence is 15 residues long. The V gene lost 1 base and the J gene lost 2 bases, with 10 bases spanning the gap. The CDR3 DNA follows: TGTGCCAGCAGCTTGTTCAGGGACCGCAATCAGCCCCAGCATTTT. This codes for CASSLFRDRNQPQHF.

This clonotype has at least ten counts. This sequence joins TRBV19 and TRBJ1-1, with D uncertain. Germline CDR1 is LNHDA and CDR2 is SQIVND (reference sequence). The CDR3 is 15 residues long. V lost 3 bases and J lost 0, with 11 bases in between. CDR3 protein: CASSIPREMNTEAFF. The CDR3 nucleotides read TGTGCCAGTAGTATTCCGCGGGAAATGAACACTGAAGCTTTCTTT.